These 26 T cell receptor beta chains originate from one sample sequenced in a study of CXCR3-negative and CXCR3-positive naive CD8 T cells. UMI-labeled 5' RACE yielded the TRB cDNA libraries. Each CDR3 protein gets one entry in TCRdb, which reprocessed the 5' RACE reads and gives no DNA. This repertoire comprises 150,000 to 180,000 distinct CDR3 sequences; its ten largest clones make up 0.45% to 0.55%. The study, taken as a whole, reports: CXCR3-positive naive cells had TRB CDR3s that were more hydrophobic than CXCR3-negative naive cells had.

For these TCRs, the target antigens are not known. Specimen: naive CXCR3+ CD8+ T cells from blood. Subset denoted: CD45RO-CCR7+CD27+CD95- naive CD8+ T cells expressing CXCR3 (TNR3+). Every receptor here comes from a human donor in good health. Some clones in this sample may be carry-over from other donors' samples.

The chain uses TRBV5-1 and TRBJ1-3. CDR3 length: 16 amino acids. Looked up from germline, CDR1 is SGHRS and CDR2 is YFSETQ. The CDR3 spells CASSLGQPGPGNTIYF.

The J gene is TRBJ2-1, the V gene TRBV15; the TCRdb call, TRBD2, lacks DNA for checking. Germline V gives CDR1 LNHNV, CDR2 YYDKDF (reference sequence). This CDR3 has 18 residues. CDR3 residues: CATSRGAGGALTYNEQFF.

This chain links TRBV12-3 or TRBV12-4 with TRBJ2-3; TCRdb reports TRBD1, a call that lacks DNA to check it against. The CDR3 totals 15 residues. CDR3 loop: CASTLRQAWDDTQYF.

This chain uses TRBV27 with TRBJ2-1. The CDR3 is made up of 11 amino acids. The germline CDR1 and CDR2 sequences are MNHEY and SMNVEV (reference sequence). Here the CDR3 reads CASSSKNEQFF.

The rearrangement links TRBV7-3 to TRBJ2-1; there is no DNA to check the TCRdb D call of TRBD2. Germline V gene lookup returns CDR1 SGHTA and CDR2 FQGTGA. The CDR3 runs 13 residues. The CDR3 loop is CASSLTGPNEQFF.

CDR3 loop: CASWQGGDGSGELFF. The V and J genes are TRBV6-5 and TRBJ2-2; the D call of TRBD2 rests on TCRdb alone, since no DNA is present to check it. Germline assignment: CDR1 MNHEY and CDR2 SVGAGI. This CDR3 contains 15 residues.

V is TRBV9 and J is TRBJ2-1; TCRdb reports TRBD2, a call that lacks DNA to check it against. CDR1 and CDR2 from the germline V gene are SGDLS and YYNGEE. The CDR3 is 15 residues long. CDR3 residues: CASSVASGRNNEQFF.

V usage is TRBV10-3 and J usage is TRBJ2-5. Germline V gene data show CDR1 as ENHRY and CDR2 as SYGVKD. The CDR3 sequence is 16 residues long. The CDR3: CAISESTVRVGETQYF.

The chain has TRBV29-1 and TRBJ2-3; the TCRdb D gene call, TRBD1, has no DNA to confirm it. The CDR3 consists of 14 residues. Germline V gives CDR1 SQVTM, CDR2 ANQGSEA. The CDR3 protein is CSVTGTGLMDTQYF.

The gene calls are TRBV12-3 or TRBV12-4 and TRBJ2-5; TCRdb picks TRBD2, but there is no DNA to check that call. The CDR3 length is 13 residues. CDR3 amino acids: CASSFREGETQYF.

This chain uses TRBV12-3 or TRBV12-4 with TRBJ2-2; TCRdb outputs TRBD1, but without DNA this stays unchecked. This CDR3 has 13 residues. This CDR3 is CASSLNRTGELFF.

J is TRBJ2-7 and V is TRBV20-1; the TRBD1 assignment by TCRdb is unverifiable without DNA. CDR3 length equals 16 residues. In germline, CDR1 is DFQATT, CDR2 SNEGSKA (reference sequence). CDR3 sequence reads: CSARSVEAGGPYEQYF.

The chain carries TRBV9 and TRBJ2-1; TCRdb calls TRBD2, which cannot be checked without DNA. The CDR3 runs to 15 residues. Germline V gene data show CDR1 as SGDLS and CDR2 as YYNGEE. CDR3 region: CASSDAGFSYNEQFF.

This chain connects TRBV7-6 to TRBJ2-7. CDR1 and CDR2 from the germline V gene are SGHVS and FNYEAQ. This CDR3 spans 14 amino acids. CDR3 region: CASSLASGDRRQYF.

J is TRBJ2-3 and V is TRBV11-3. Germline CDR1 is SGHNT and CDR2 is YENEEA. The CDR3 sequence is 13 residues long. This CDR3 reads CASSFGSSDTQYF.

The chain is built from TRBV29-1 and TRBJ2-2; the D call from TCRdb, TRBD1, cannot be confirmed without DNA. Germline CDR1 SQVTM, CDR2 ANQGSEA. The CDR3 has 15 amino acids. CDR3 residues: CSVEGGTPNTGELFF.

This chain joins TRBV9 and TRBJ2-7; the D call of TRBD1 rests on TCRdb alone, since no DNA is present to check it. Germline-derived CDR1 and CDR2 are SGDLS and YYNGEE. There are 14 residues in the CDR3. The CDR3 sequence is CASSAGTGTYEQYF.

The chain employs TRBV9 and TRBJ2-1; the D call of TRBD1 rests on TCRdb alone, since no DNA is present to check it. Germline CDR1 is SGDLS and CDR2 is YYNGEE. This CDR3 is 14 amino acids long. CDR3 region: CASSPWDRVDEQFF.

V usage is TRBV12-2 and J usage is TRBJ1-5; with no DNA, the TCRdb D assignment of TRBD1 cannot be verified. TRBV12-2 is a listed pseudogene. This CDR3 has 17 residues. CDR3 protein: CASRFRRGRVLGQPQHF.

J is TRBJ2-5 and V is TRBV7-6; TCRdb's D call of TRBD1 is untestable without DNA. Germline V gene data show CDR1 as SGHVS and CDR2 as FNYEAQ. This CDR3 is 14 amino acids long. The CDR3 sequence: CASSSDSNEETQYF.

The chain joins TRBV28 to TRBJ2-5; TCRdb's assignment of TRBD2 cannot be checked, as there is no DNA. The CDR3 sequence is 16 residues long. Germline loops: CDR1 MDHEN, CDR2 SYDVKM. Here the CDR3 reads CASSRVLADVQETQYF. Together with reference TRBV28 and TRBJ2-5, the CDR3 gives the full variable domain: DVKVTQSSRYLVKRTGEKVFLECVQDMDHENMFWYRQDPGLGLRLIYFSYDVKMKEKGDIPEGYSVSREKKERFSLILESASTNQTSMYLCASSRVLADVQETQYFGPGTRLLVL.

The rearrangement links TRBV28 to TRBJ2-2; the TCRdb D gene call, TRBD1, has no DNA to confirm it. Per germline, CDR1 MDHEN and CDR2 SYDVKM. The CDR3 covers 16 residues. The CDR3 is CASSYRDRGVAGELFF.

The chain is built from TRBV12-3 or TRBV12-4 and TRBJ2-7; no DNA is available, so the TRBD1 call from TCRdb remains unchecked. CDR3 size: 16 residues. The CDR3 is CASSLLPGQGNHEQYF.

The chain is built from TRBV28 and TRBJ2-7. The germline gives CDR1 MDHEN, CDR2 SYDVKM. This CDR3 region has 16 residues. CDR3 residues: CASSFFETSKRSEQYF.

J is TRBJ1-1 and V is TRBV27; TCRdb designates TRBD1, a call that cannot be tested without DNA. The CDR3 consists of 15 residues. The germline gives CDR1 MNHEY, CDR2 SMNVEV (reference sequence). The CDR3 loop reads CASSPRDGLNTEAFF.

CDR3 protein: CASSQDRGWNEQFF. V usage is TRBV14 and J usage is TRBJ2-1; the TRBD1 assignment by TCRdb is unverifiable without DNA. Germline values: CDR1 SGHDN, CDR2 FVKESK. The CDR3 length is 14 residues.